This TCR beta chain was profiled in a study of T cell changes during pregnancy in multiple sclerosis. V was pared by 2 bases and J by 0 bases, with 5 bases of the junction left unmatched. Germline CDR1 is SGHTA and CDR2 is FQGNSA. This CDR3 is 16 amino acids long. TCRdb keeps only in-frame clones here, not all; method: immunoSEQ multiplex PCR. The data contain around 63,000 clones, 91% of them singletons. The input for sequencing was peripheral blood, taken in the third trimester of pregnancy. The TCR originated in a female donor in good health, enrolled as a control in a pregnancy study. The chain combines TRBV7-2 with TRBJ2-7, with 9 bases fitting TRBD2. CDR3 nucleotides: TGTGCCAGCAGCTTAATAGCGGGGGCTTTCTCCTACGAGCAGTACTTC. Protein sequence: CASSLIAGAFSYEQYF.